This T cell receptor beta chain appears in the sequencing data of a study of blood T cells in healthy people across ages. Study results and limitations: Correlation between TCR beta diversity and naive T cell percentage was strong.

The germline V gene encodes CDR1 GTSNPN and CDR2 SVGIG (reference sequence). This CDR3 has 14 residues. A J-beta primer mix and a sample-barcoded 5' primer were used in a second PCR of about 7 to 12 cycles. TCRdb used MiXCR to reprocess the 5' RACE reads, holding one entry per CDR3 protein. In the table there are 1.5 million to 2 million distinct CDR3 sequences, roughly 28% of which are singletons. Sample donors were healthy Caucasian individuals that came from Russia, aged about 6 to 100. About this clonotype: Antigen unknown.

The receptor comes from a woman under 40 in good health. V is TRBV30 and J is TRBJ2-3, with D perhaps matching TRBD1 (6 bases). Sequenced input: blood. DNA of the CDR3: TGTGCATGCGGACAGCTACAATCCGCAGATACGCAGTATTTT. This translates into CACGQLQSADTQYF.